Following are 5 T cell receptor beta chains from one sample sequenced in a study of blood T cell repertoires in COVID-19 (dated by TCRdb to the early 2020s). The library was produced with the immunoSEQ multiplex PCR assay. Held by TCRdb, this immuneACCESS table contains in-frame sequences only and omits some clones. Under half of the omission traces to an unresolved V gene where checked; the cause of the rest is unknown. This sample is represented by around 390,000 clones; about 83% of them were singletons. The ten largest account for 10% of the sample. The sequenced sample consisted of PBMCs or T cells enriched from blood (not recorded which). These receptors were obtained from a woman in her 50s who had recovered from COVID-19.

The genes are TRBV7-6 and TRBJ2-6, with 11 bases identical to TRBD2. The germline V gene encodes CDR1 SGHVS and CDR2 FNYEAQ. J was trimmed by 0 bases and V by 1 base; bases with no gene match: 2. This CDR3 comprises 18 residues. The CDR3 coding sequence is TGTGCCAGCAGCTTAGTTACTAGCGGGGGCTCTGGGGCCAACGTCCTGACTTTC. Translating it yields CASSLVTSGGSGANVLTF.

This clone was counted only a few times. The chain couples TRBV28 to TRBJ1-5; possible D gene TRBD1, 5 bases. Per the germline V gene, CDR1 is MDHEN and CDR2 is SYDVKM. The CDR3 is made up of 14 amino acids. V was cut by 3 bases and J by 6 bases, with 12 bases left in between. The CDR3 region has the DNA TGTGCCAGCAGTTTTAGGACATTCCTTCAGCCCCAGCATTTT. The encoded protein is CASSFRTFLQPQHF.

This sequence joins TRBV25-1 and TRBJ1-5; TRBD1 might be the D (6 bases). The CDR3 runs to 14 residues. V gave up 2 bases and J gave up 5 bases, with 10 bases separating them. Germline CDR1 is MGHDK and CDR2 is SYGVNS. The CDR3, as DNA: TGTGCCAGCAGTGAAGCAGGGGAACATCAGCCCCAGCATTTT. It specifies CASSEAGEHQPQHF.

The chain links TRBV5-1 to TRBJ1-1; 8 bases agree with TRBD1. Germline CDR1 is SGHRS and CDR2 is YFSETQ. This CDR3 is built from 15 residues. J lost 0 bases, V lost 3 bases, and 4 bases had no gene match. In DNA form, the CDR3 reads TGCGCCAGCAGCTCTCAGGGGGCAGTGAACACTGAAGCTTTCTTT. Protein sequence: CASSSQGAVNTEAFF.

The chain employs TRBV6-1 and TRBJ2-5; 8 bases agree with TRBD2. This CDR3 is 16 amino acids long. Trimming cost V 3 bases and J 1 base; bases outside gene matches: 7. Germline V gene lookup returns CDR1 MNHNS and CDR2 SASEGT. The CDR3 DNA reads TGTGCCAGCAGTGACCGCCTAACTAGCGGCCAAGAGACCCAGTACTTC. Translated: CASSDRLTSGQETQYF.